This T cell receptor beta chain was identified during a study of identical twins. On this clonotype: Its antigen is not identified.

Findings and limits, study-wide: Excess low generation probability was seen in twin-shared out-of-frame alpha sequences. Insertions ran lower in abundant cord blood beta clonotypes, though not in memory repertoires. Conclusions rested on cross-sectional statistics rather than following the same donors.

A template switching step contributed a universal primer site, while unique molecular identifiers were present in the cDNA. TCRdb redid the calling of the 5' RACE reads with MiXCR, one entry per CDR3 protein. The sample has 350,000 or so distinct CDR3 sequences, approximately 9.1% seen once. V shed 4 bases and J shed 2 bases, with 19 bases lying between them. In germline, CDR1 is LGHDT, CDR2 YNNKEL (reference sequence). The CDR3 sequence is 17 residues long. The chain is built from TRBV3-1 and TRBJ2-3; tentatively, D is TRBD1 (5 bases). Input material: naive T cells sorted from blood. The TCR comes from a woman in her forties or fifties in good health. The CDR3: CASSPRKGSEYTDTQYF. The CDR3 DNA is TGTGCCAGCAGCCCCCGCAAGGGGTCGGAATACACAGATACGCAGTATTTT.